The rows below give T cell receptor beta chains drawn from one sample of a study of blood T cell repertoires in COVID-19. The method was immunoSEQ multiplex PCR; TCRdb's version includes in-frame clones alone and lacks a portion of them. In the table there are approximately 200,000 clones, around four fifths of which are singletons. The sample taken for sequencing was peripheral blood. The source of these receptors is a human donor with acute or convalescent COVID-19. The donor label of this sample is uncertain. The CDR3 runs from the conserved cysteine through the conserved F or W. Fields, in order: V gene, clone size, CDR3 length, D gene, J gene, CDR3 DNA, CDR3 protein. D genes are given only for firm matches. A clone size is listed for some rows: how often the clone was seen (once, few, many), or a class if it is expanded.

TRBV10-1	NA	10	NA	TRBJ1-1	TGCGCCAGCGAGGACAAAGAAGCTTTCTTT	CASEDKEAFF
TRBV30	NA	19	TRBD1	TRBJ2-6	TGTGCCTGGAGTATACAGGTTGGGACAGCCGGCTCTGGGGCCAACGTCCTGACTTTC	CAWSIQVGTAGSGANVLTF
TRBV9	NA	17	TRBD2	TRBJ2-3	TGTGCCAGCAGCGTGAAAGCGGGAGGTTGGGGCACAGATACGCAGTATTTT	CASSVKAGGWGTDTQYF
TRBV2	NA	13	NA	TRBJ2-1	TGTGCCAGCAGCTCGGGGAACTACAATGAGCAGTTCTTC	CASSSGNYNEQFF
TRBV14	NA	16	NA	TRBJ2-5	TGTGCCAGCAGCCGGCGGCGCGGGAAGGTACAAGAGACCCAGTACTTC	CASSRRRGKVQETQYF
TRBV9	NA	16	TRBD2	TRBJ2-2	TGTGCCAGCAGCGTGGTCTCTAGCGGGAGTGGCGGGGAGCTGTTTTTT	CASSVVSSGSGGELFF
TRBV18	NA	17	TRBD1	TRBJ2-2	TGTGCCAGCTCACCACTCGGACAGGGTGGGAGCACCGGGGAGCTGTTTTTT	CASSPLGQGGSTGELFF
TRBV5-4	NA	14	TRBD2	TRBJ2-1	TGTGCCAGCAGCTTGTGGGGGGGGTACAATGAGCAGTTCTTC	CASSLWGGYNEQFF
TRBV2	NA	14	TRBD2	TRBJ2-1	TGTGCCACTTCCCGGGTAGCGGGAGACAATGAGCAGTTCTTC	CATSRVAGDNEQFF
TRBV19	NA	14	TRBD1	TRBJ2-1	TGTGCCAGTAGCGTTGTCAGGGGGAACAATGAGCAGTTCTTC	CASSVVRGNNEQFF
TRBV7-2	NA	19	TRBD1	TRBJ2-1	TGTGCCAGCAGCTTGAGAGCACGCGGGCTACAGGGGGCCTACAATGAGCAGTTCTTC	CASSLRARGLQGAYNEQFF
TRBV9	NA	16	TRBD1	TRBJ2-3	TGTGCCAGCAGCGTAGTTGGGACAGCAAGAACAGATACGCAGTATTTT	CASSVVGTARTDTQYF
TRBV19	NA	12	NA	TRBJ2-1	TGTGCCAGTAGTATAGGGCGGAATGAGCAGTTCTTC	CASSIGRNEQFF
TRBV5-1	few	16	TRBD2	TRBJ2-1	TGCGCCAGCAGCTCCAGCGGGAGAGGGGTTTACAATGAGCAGTTCTTC	CASSSSGRGVYNEQFF
TRBV5-1	NA	14	NA	TRBJ2-2	TGCGCCAGCAGCTCTCACTATTTAACCGGGGAGCTGTTTTTT	CASSSHYLTGELFF
TRBV19	few	14	TRBD1	TRBJ2-3	TGTGCCAGCCGGACAGGGGGCTTGATAGATACGCAGTATTTT	CASRTGGLIDTQYF
TRBV28	NA	14	TRBD1	TRBJ2-7	TGTGCCAGCAGTTTAGGGACAGGGCAGCCGGAGCAGTACTTC	CASSLGTGQPEQYF
TRBV6-5	NA	14	TRBD1	TRBJ1-5	TGTGCCAGCGGATGGGGGACAGGGGATCAGCCCCAGCATTTT	CASGWGTGDQPQHF
TRBV21-1	NA	19	NA	TRBJ1-5	TGTGCCAGCAGCAAAAGATGGGACACTGTTTGGCCGGCAAATCAGCCCCAGCATTTT	CASSKRWDTVWPANQPQHF
TRBV15	once	14	NA	TRBJ1-2	TGTGCCACAGTAGAGGCAGGGCCGGGCTATGGCTACACCTTC	CATVEAGPGYGYTF
TRBV9	NA	14	NA	TRBJ2-7	TGTGCCAGCAGCGTAAGCCTAGCCGGGTACGAGCAGTACTTC	CASSVSLAGYEQYF
TRBV18	NA	14	NA	TRBJ1-3	TGTGCCAGCTCTTTTCAGGGTGCTGGAAACACCATATATTTT	CASSFQGAGNTIYF
TRBV2	NA	16	NA	TRBJ2-7	TGTGCCAGCATATGGGACACCGGGACCGAAGCCTACGAGCAGTACTTC	CASIWDTGTEAYEQYF
TRBV2	once	13	NA	TRBJ2-7	TGTGCCAGCATGCAGGACAGCTCCTACGAGCAGTACTTC	CASMQDSSYEQYF
TRBV7-9	NA	15	TRBD1	TRBJ1-4	TGTGCCAGCAGCTTAGATGGACAGGGGAGGGAAAAACTGTTTTTT	CASSLDGQGREKLFF
TRBV19	NA	12	NA	TRBJ1-1	TGTTCGGGGGGACCGAAAAACACTGAAGCTTTCTTT	CSGGPKNTEAFF
TRBV10-3	NA	13	TRBD1	TRBJ1-1	TGTGCCATCAGGGGACAGCTGAACACTGAAGCTTTCTTT	CAIRGQLNTEAFF
TRBV15	once	15	NA	TRBJ2-4	TGTGCCACCAGCAGAGAAGGGGGGGAAGGAAACATTCAGTACTTC	CATSREGGEGNIQYF
TRBV5-1	NA	14	TRBD1	TRBJ2-5	TGCGCCAGCAGCACTATCGGGACAGAAGAGACCCAGTACTTC	CASSTIGTEETQYF
TRBV5-1	NA	15	TRBD1	TRBJ1-5	TGCGCCAGCAGCAGGACAGGGGGTTCAAATCAGCCCCAGCATTTT	CASSRTGGSNQPQHF
TRBV5-1	NA	13	NA	TRBJ2-2	TGCGCCAGCAGCTTGCTCCCCCCCGGGGAGCTGTTTTTT	CASSLLPPGELFF
TRBV6-6	NA	16	TRBD1	TRBJ1-2	TGTGCCAGCAGTTACCTGGGACAGATAAGCGTCTATGGCTACACCTTC	CASSYLGQISVYGYTF
TRBV28	NA	12	NA	TRBJ1-2	TGTGCCAGCAGTTCACCCCTATATGGCTACACCTTC	CASSSPLYGYTF
TRBV10-3	NA	19	TRBD1	TRBJ2-6	TGTGCCATCAGTGAGTCGACGAGACAGGGGGCTTCTGGGGCCAACGTCCTGACTTTC	CAISESTRQGASGANVLTF
TRBV4-3	few	14	TRBD1	TRBJ2-2	TGCGCCAGCAGCCGACAGGGTTTGTTGGGGGAGCTGTTTTTT	CASSRQGLLGELFF
TRBV5-1	NA	16	TRBD2	TRBJ2-3	TGCGCCAGCAGCTTGGGACTAGCGGGATACACAGATACGCAGTATTTT	CASSLGLAGYTDTQYF
TRBV4-3	NA	13	NA	TRBJ2-1	TGCGCCAGCAGTAAGTTAGAGTACAATGAGCAGTTCTTC	CASSKLEYNEQFF
TRBV6-5	NA	15	TRBD2	TRBJ2-1	TGTGCCAGCACCGGAGGGACTAGCGGGAGAAATGAGCAGTTCTTC	CASTGGTSGRNEQFF
TRBV5-1	NA	16	TRBD1	TRBJ2-3	TGCGCCAGCAGCTTGGGACCGGGACAGGGGACAGATACGCAGTATTTT	CASSLGPGQGTDTQYF
TRBV6-5	NA	15	NA	TRBJ2-7	TGTGCCAGCAGCCCGGGGGGCCCCGCCCCTTACGAGCAGTACTTC	CASSPGGPAPYEQYF
TRBV2	NA	17	TRBD1	TRBJ1-5	TGTGCCAGCAGTAAAGACAGGGCCCTTTATAGCAATCAGCCCCAGCATTTT	CASSKDRALYSNQPQHF
TRBV7-2	once	14	TRBD2	TRBJ2-5	TGTGCCAGCAGGAGGGTGGGAGGGCCGGAGACCCAGTACTTC	CASRRVGGPETQYF
TRBV18	NA	13	NA	TRBJ2-2	TGTGCCAGCTCACGTTCTGAGGCCGGGGAGCTGTTTTTT	CASSRSEAGELFF
TRBV19	NA	13	NA	TRBJ1-1	TGTGCCAGTATCTCCAGGGGAAACACTGAAGCTTTCTTT	CASISRGNTEAFF
TRBV12-5	NA	15	NA	TRBJ2-2	TGTGCTAGTGGTTTCAGACTAGAGAACACCGGGGAGCTGTTTTTT	CASGFRLENTGELFF
TRBV11-3	NA	13	NA	TRBJ1-2	TGTGCCAGCAGCACGATTGAGGGCTATGGCTACACCTTC	CASSTIEGYGYTF